This T cell receptor (beta chain) was profiled in a study of T-cell reconstitution after alpha-beta-depleted transplantation in children. Preparation of the TCRbeta library involved a method that used unique molecular identifiers. TCRdb analysed the PCR reads with MiXCR anew, one entry per CDR3 protein. The sample lists about half a million distinct CDR3 sequences; around 13% were seen once. V shed 3 bases and J shed 5 bases, with 15 bases lying between them. There are 15 residues in the CDR3. Germline V gene lookup returns CDR1 SGHRS and CDR2 YFSETQ. The clonotype originates from a human donor who donated a stem cell graft to a child with combined immunodeficiency. The sample in question was PBMCs from the stem cell graft donor, obtained from the stem cell graft. The J gene is TRBJ2-1, the V gene TRBV5-1; D ambiguous. This CDR3 is CASSYLSSNNNEQFF. CDR3 nucleotide sequence: TGCGCCAGCAGCTACTTGAGCTCAAACAACAATGAGCAGTTCTTC. The complete variable domain, with remaining parts taken from reference TRBV5-1 and TRBJ2-1, reads KAGVTQTPRYLIKTRGQQVTLSCSPISGHRSVSWYQQTPGQGLQFLFEYFSETQRNKGNFPGRFSGRQFSNSRSEMNVSTLELGDSALYLCASSYLSSNNNEQFFGPGTRLTVL.